This is a list of T cell receptor beta chains from one sample in a study of lymphopenia after photon versus proton radiotherapy. Generated by immunoSEQ multiplex PCR, the TCRdb table keeps only in-frame clones and is missing some. The table lists around 50,000 clones, 84% of them singletons. Specimen: peripheral blood, collected from a patient treated with proton-based radiotherapy. These receptors all stem from a man aged 60 to 69 with pancreatic cancer. CDR3s include the opening cysteine and the closing phenylalanine or tryptophan. D genes are given only for firm matches. Clone size appears in some rows only: once, few, many, or a class for an expanded clone.

V	J	size	D	CDR3	DNA
TRBV28	TRBJ1-1	few	.	CASSLSREDTEAFF	TGTGCCAGCAGTTTAAGCAGGGAGGACACTGAAGCTTTCTTT
TRBV28	TRBJ2-1	.	TRBD2	CASSLLAGGNEQFF	TGTGCCAGCAGTTTACTAGCGGGAGGGAATGAGCAGTTCTTC
TRBV5-5	TRBJ1-1	.	.	CASSLTANTEAFF	TGTGCCAGCAGCCTAACAGCGAACACTGAAGCTTTCTTT
TRBV28	TRBJ1-4	.	TRBD1	CASSLGQRNEKLFF	TGTGCCAGCAGTTTGGGACAGCGTAATGAAAAACTGTTTTTT
TRBV18	TRBJ1-1	.	.	CASSPQGTEAFF	TGTGCCAGCTCACCCCAGGGCACTGAAGCTTTCTTT
TRBV6-5	TRBJ2-7	.	.	CASSYSTGVFYEQYF	TGTGCCAGCAGTTACTCGACGGGGGTCTTCTACGAGCAGTACTTC
TRBV19	TRBJ2-1	.	.	CASMGQDLNNEQFF	TGTGCCAGTATGGGTCAGGATCTTAACAATGAGCAGTTCTTC
TRBV6-5	TRBJ2-7	.	.	CASSYSMNTFSEQYF	TGTGCCAGCAGTTACTCGATGAACACCTTCTCCGAGCAGTACTTC
TRBV6-5	TRBJ1-2	.	TRBD1	CASSYGDRVFYGYTF	TGTGCCAGCAGTTACGGCGACAGGGTTTTCTATGGCTACACCTTC
TRBV10-2	TRBJ1-1	.	TRBD1	CASSSKQGTGTEAFF	TGCGCCAGCAGTTCTAAACAGGGGACGGGCACTGAAGCTTTCTTT
TRBV7-2	TRBJ2-1	.	TRBD2	CASSRTSGFSYNEQFF	TGTGCCAGCAGCCGGACTAGCGGCTTCTCCTACAATGAGCAGTTCTTC
TRBV9	TRBJ1-2	.	TRBD1	CASSAETGDQGYTF	TGTGCCAGCAGCGCAGAGACAGGGGATCAGGGCTACACCTTC
TRBV15	TRBJ2-1	.	.	CATSRGSYNEQFF	TGTGCCACCAGCAGGGGATCCTACAATGAGCAGTTCTTC
TRBV28	TRBJ1-5	.	TRBD1	CASTTFTLQGNNQPQHF	TGTGCCAGCACCACTTTTACTCTACAGGGGAACAATCAGCCCCAGCATTTT
TRBV5-4	TRBJ2-7	.	.	CASSFSRGNYEQYF	TGTGCCAGCAGCTTTTCTCGGGGGAACTACGAGCAGTACTTC
TRBV28	TRBJ1-1	.	.	CASSPRGGAINTEAFF	TGTGCCAGCAGTCCCCGGGGAGGGGCGATAAACACTGAAGCTTTCTTT
TRBV6-1	TRBJ2-2	.	TRBD1	CASSPQGAYTGELFF	TGTGCCAGCAGTCCCCAGGGGGCCTACACCGGGGAGCTGTTTTTT
TRBV11-1	TRBJ2-7	.	TRBD2	CASSFELAGNYEQYF	TGTGCCAGCAGCTTTGAACTAGCGGGAAACTACGAGCAGTACTTC